One sample yielded the 20 T cell receptor beta chains listed below, sequenced in a study of T cells in Graves' hyperthyroidism and ophthalmopathy. TCR beta CDR3 regions were amplified from RNA transcripts. First-round RT-PCR targeting the TCR CDR3 was performed with the HTBI primer set. TCRdb passed the multiplex PCR reads through MiXCR, listing each CDR3 protein once. Of about 640,000 distinct CDR3 sequences detected, 20% appear once; the ten largest clones hold approximately 30%. The specimen sequenced was blood. These TCRs come from a man aged 25-45 years with Graves' ophthalmopathy.

The V call is TRBV7-3, the J call TRBJ2-1, with D possibly TRBD1 on 6 matching bases. The V gene lost 1 base and the J gene lost 6 bases, with 22 bases spanning the gap. Germline CDR1 SGHTA, CDR2 FQGTGA. The CDR3 extends over 18 amino acids. The DNA of the CDR3 is TGTGCCAGCAGCTTAAGGGGCCTTAGTCAGGGGCTGAGCAATGAGCAGTTCTTC. It encodes CASSLRGLSQGLSNEQFF.

The sample holds many counts of this clonotype. The chain employs TRBV28 and TRBJ2-7; the D gene is possibly TRBD1 (5 bases). CDR1 MDHEN and CDR2 SYDVKM come from the germline V gene. The CDR3 runs to 15 residues. The V gene lost 3 bases and the J gene lost 5 bases, with 17 bases spanning the gap. The CDR3 loop reads CASSFGSGSPDEQYF. The CDR3 DNA reads TGTGCCAGCAGTTTCGGTTCAGGGTCCCCTGACGAGCAGTACTTC.

The chain combines TRBV29-1 with TRBJ2-1; D perhaps matches TRBD2 (6 bases). The CDR3 totals 14 residues. The germline V gene encodes CDR1 SQVTM and CDR2 ANQGSEA. With 4 bases removed from V and 0 bases from J, the gap between germline ends came to 10 bases. Here the CDR3 DNA reads TGCAGCGTTGGGCGGGACCCCTCCTACAATGAGCAGTTCTTC. Protein: CSVGRDPSYNEQFF.

Only a few counts were recorded for this clonotype. This chain connects TRBV9 to TRBJ1-3; 7 positions agree with TRBD1. In germline, CDR1 is SGDLS, CDR2 YYNGEE. The junction had 4 bases not matched to a gene; V was cut back by 4 bases and J by 0 bases. The CDR3 totals 15 residues. Here the CDR3 reads CASSIDRVSGNTIYF. The CDR3 DNA follows: TGTGCCAGCAGCATCGACAGGGTCTCTGGAAACACCATATATTTT.

The chain joins TRBV30 to TRBJ2-7; D might be TRBD1 or TRBD2, each matching 5 bases. The CDR3 spans 15 residues. Germline CDR1 GTSNPN, CDR2 SVGIG (reference sequence). Trimming removed 2 bases from V and 2 bases from J, with 16 bases in between. The CDR3 nucleotides are TGTGCCTGGAGTCGGCCGGGACGGCCAGCCTACGAGCAGTACTTC. It translates to CAWSRPGRPAYEQYF.

The gene calls are TRBV7-9 and TRBJ1-2; TRBD1 aligns across 7 bases. V lost 5 bases and J lost 2; bases outside the gene matches: 8. Germline CDR1 and CDR2: SEHNR and FQNEAQ (reference sequence). This CDR3 is built from 15 residues. This CDR3 is CASSDWPGQNYGYTF. The CDR3 DNA reads TGTGCCAGCAGCGATTGGCCGGGACAGAACTATGGCTACACCTTC. Full variable domain (outside the CDR3, taken from reference TRBV7-9 and TRBJ1-2): DTGVSQNPRHKITKRGQNVTFRCDPISEHNRLYWYRQTLGQGPEFLTYFQNEAQLEKSRLLSDRFSAERPKGSFSTLEIQRTEQGDSAMYLCASSDWPGQNYGYTFGSGTRLTVV.

This clonotype was counted at least ten times. The chain is built from TRBV11-1 and TRBJ2-7; 7 bases line up with TRBD2. Per the germline V gene, CDR1 is SGHAT and CDR2 is FQDESV (reference sequence). The CDR3 length is 13 residues. The J segment lost 3 bases and the V segment lost 7 bases, leaving 6 bases of the junction unmatched. The CDR3 sequence: CASIGASGYEQYF. The CDR3 bases are TGTGCCAGCATCGGGGCTAGCGGCTACGAGCAGTACTTC.

V and J are TRBV11-2 and TRBJ2-3, with 8 bases identical to TRBD2. V dropped 5 bases and J dropped 2; count of bases not matched to a gene: 12. This CDR3 region has 17 residues. Germline assignment: CDR1 SGHAT and CDR2 FQNNGV. This chain's CDR3 is CASSPTAVAGITDTQYF. CDR3 in DNA: TGTGCCAGCAGCCCAACGGCGGTAGCGGGGATCACAGATACGCAGTATTTT.

The chain links TRBV20-1 to TRBJ1-2; a possible D gene is TRBD1 (6 bases). Germline loops: CDR1 DFQATT, CDR2 SNEGSKA (reference sequence). The V and J ends lost 1 base and 4 bases respectively, with 16 bases between them. This CDR3 contains 15 residues. This CDR3 reads CSARATTGYGYGYTF. CDR3 coding DNA: TGCAGTGCTAGAGCCACAACAGGGTACGGCTATGGCTACACCTTC.

This clonotype was seen many times. CDR3 sequence (DNA): TGTGCCACCAGTGATTTACGCGGAGGCCCCTCGGAGCAGTTCTTC. Protein sequence: CATSDLRGGPSEQFF. The chain combines TRBV24-1 with TRBJ2-1; maybe TRBD2 (5 bases). CDR1 KGHDR and CDR2 SFDVKD come from the germline V gene. This CDR3 has 15 amino acids. The ends were cut back, 1 base at V and 10 bases at J, with 16 bases in the middle.

In this sample, this clonotype turned up a few times. The chain employs TRBV20-1 and TRBJ2-5, with 7 bases that match TRBD1. Unmatched junction bases numbered 5, after V lost 8 bases and J lost 5 bases. This CDR3 has 11 amino acids. CDR1 and CDR2 (germline): DFQATT, SNEGSKA (reference sequence). The DNA of the CDR3 is TGCAGTATAGCCAGGGGGGAGACCCAGTACTTC. Residues: CSIARGETQYF.

This clonotype was found many times. This CDR3 is CATSAGGTNTGELFF. The CDR3 DNA reads as TGCGCCACTTCAGCGGGAGGGACTAACACCGGGGAGCTGTTTTTT. The chain carries TRBV5-1 and TRBJ2-2, with 10 bases fitting TRBD2. V shed 9 bases and J 2 bases; nucleotides not matched to a gene: 7. Germline assignment: CDR1 SGHRS and CDR2 YFSETQ. The CDR3 is made up of 15 amino acids.

Ten or more counts support this clonotype. The genes are TRBV28 and TRBJ2-1; 10 bases are a match to TRBD2. CDR1 and CDR2 from the germline V gene are MDHEN and SYDVKM. V lost 5 bases and J lost 4; bases outside the gene matches: 14. The CDR3 length is 18 residues. The CDR3 loop reads CASSLLRGLLAGYNEQFF. CDR3 coding DNA: TGTGCCAGCAGTCTCCTTCGGGGCCTACTAGCGGGGTACAATGAGCAGTTCTTC.

The chain joins TRBV4-2 to TRBJ2-3, with D possibly being TRBD1 (5 bases). Trimming removed 0 bases from V and 5 bases from J, with 15 bases in between. Germline CDR1 and CDR2: LGHNA and YNFKEQ. The CDR3 contains 16 residues. CDR3: CASSQDPTDSLDTQYF. DNA for the CDR3: TGTGCCAGCAGCCAAGACCCGACAGACAGCCTAGATACGCAGTATTTT.

This clonotype was picked up a small number of times. The V and J genes are TRBV24-1 and TRBJ2-2; 11 bases match TRBD2. V was pared by 2 bases and J by 9 bases, with 7 bases of the junction left unmatched. The CDR3 has 16 residues. Germline CDR1 is KGHDR and CDR2 is SFDVKD. CDR3 in DNA: TGTGCCACCAGTGATTCTAGCGGGGGGAGTAATAGGGAGCTGTTTTTT. Its translation: CATSDSSGGSNRELFF.

This clonotype has more than one count but fewer than ten. The J gene is TRBJ1-1, the V gene TRBV5-8; D gene unclear. The V end lost 1 base, the J end lost 1 base, and 11 bases lay between the germline ends. Germline CDR1 SGHTS, CDR2 YDEGEE. The CDR3 spans 15 residues. CDR3 region: CASSLFAVTNTEAFF. The CDR3 DNA follows: TGTGCCAGCAGCTTGTTTGCGGTAACGAACACTGAAGCTTTCTTT.

This clonotype has a count of ten or more. J is TRBJ1-1 and V is TRBV30, with D unclear. The CDR3 spans 12 residues. V was cut by 2 bases and J by 6 bases, with 10 bases left in between. Per the germline V gene, CDR1 is GTSNPN and CDR2 is SVGIG (reference sequence). CDR3 bases: TGTGCCTGGAGTACCAGGAGCGCTGAAGCTTTCTTT. Residues: CAWSTRSAEAFF.

This clonotype turned up a few times. The chain has TRBV20-1 and TRBJ1-1; D is possibly TRBD1 (5 bases). CDR3 size: 15 residues. CDR1 DFQATT and CDR2 SNEGSKA come from the germline V gene (reference sequence). The V and J ends lost 2 bases and 3 bases respectively, with 16 bases between them. The CDR3 is CSARNSGAWDTEAFF. The CDR3 nucleotides are TGCAGTGCTAGAAACTCCGGGGCTTGGGACACTGAAGCTTTCTTT.

At least ten counts were recorded for this clonotype. The chain combines TRBV3-1 with TRBJ2-7, with D unclear. Looked up from germline, CDR1 is LGHDT and CDR2 is YNNKEL (reference sequence). V gave up 1 base and J gave up 4 bases, with 5 bases separating them. CDR3 length: 12 amino acids. CDR3 bases: TGTGCCAGCAGCCAAGTTGAATACGAGCAGTACTTC. Residues: CASSQVEYEQYF.

This clonotype was counted ten times or more. V is TRBV6-1 and J is TRBJ2-5; 9 bases align to TRBD1. Germline V gene sequence: CDR1 MNHNS, CDR2 SASEGT. V lost 11 bases, J lost 4 bases, and 8 bases stayed unmatched. The CDR3 covers 13 residues. CDR3 in DNA: TGTGCCGGTGGACAGGGGAATCGAGAGACCCAGTACTTC. Translated, it gives CAGGQGNRETQYF.